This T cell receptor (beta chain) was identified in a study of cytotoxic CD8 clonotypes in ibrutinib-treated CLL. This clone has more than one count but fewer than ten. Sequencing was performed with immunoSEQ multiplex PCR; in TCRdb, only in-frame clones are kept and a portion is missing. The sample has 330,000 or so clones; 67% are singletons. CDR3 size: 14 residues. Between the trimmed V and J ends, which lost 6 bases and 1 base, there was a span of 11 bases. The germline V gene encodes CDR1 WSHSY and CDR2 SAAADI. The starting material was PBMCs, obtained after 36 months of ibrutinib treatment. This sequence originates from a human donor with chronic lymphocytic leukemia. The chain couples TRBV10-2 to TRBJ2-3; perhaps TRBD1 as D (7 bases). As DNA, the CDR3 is TGCGCCAGCAGATCAGGGGGGCGCACAGATACGCAGTATTTT. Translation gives CASRSGGRTDTQYF.